This T cell receptor (beta chain) was sequenced during a study of response to subunit inactivated influenza vaccine. TCRdb independently ran MiXCR on the RT-PCR reads; one entry per CDR3 protein. The sample records some 850,000 distinct CDR3 sequences, roughly 20% being singletons. Study-wide results and limits: A suggestion made by the authors is that each seasonal influenza vaccination recruits few new T cells.

This clonotype was picked up a small number of times. Its antigen is as yet unknown. Per germline, CDR1 SEHNR and CDR2 FQNEAQ (reference sequence). The ends lost 4 bases at V and 0 bases at J; junction bases unmatched: 5. This CDR3 has 15 residues. This TCR was sampled from a man aged 50 to 60 who received an inactivated influenza vaccine. The chain links TRBV7-9 to TRBJ1-1; 7 bases are a match to TRBD1. The specimen was PBMCs from blood, collected 5 days after vaccination. The CDR3 DNA reads TGTGCCAGCAGCTCGCCGGGACAGATGAACACTGAAGCTTTCTTT. It is translated as CASSSPGQMNTEAFF.